The entry below describes one T cell receptor beta chain. Assay: immunoSEQ multiplex PCR; the TCRdb copy retains only in-frame clones and omits some. This sample has tens of thousands of clones, with roughly 87% found just once. These data belong to a study of siplizumab effects on memory and regulatory T cells. The CDR3 loop spans 13 amino acids. Germline-derived CDR1 and CDR2 are LGHNA and YNFKEQ. Trimming removed 4 bases from V and 7 bases from J, with 11 bases in between. The clonotype was recovered from a human donor in good health. The chain recombines TRBV4-2 with TRBJ2-1; D ambiguous. The material sequenced was Tregs sorted from blood. This CDR3 is CASSPPPPNEQFF. CDR3 DNA: TGTGCCAGCAGCCCCCCGCCTCCGAATGAGCAGTTCTTC.